The T cell receptor (beta chain) under discussion was sequenced for a study of response to subunit inactivated influenza vaccine. Trimming stripped 1 base from V and 7 bases from J, with 11 bases between. This CDR3 contains 14 residues. Germline assignment: CDR1 SEHNR and CDR2 FQNEAQ (reference sequence). Via MiXCR, TCRdb re-called the RT-PCR reads, giving one row per CDR3 protein. Of some 850,000 distinct CDR3 sequences in the sample, around 18% were seen once. The receptor was derived from a man aged 45-65 years who received an inactivated influenza vaccine. The genes are TRBV7-9 and TRBJ2-1; D could derive from TRBD1 or TRBD2 (6 bases each). The sequencing here drew on PBMCs from blood, taken around 5 days after vaccination. Written as DNA, the CDR3 is TGTGCCAGCAGCTTAGGGGGGGCGAAGAATGAGCAGTTCTTC. Translation gives CASSLGGAKNEQFF.